This record covers a single T cell receptor (beta chain). Sequenced by immunoSEQ multiplex PCR; TCRdb stores in-frame clones only, minus some. This table holds roughly 100,000 clones, about 80% found once. The V and J ends lost 3 bases and 8 bases respectively, with 16 bases between them. Germline V gives CDR1 LNHNV, CDR2 YYDKDF (reference sequence). The CDR3 runs 15 residues. The sample is drawn from a study of blood T cell repertoires in COVID-19. Sequences were obtained from peripheral blood. The chain employs TRBV15 and TRBJ1-4; D perhaps matches TRBD1 (5 bases). This sequence originates from a man in his 60s with acute or convalescent COVID-19. CDR3 amino acids: CATSRLGGLQEKLFF. The CDR3 DNA reads as TGTGCCACCAGCAGGCTGGGGGGACTACAAGAAAAACTGTTTTTT.